These T cell receptor beta chains were read from a single sample in a study of cytomegalovirus exposure and HLA in healthy donors. Here immunoSEQ multiplex PCR was the method, and the copy in TCRdb shows in-frame clones only, minus some. The sample holds under 150,000 clones, 70% to 80% seen once. Specimen: PBMCs. The receptor source for this set is a woman aged 18 to 35 in good health and CMV-seronegative. Both conserved end residues are part of each CDR3. Fields, in order: J gene, D gene, V gene, clone size, CDR3 protein, CDR3 DNA. The D gene is left open where the match is weak. Some rows have no size entry. The others give once, few or many, or a class for an expanded clone.

TRBJ1-4,NA,TRBV5-1,NA,CASSLGDGTPLGEKLFF,TGCGCCAGCAGCTTGGGAGACGGGACTCCCCTGGGGGAAAAACTGTTTTTT
TRBJ2-3,NA,TRBV29-1,NA,CSGSRDSSTDTQYF,TGCAGCGGTAGCAGGGATTCTAGCACAGATACGCAGTATTTT
TRBJ2-5,TRBD2,TRBV7-3,NA,CASSLAGAQETQYF,TGTGCCAGCAGCCTAGCGGGGGCCCAAGAGACCCAGTACTTC
TRBJ2-5,NA,TRBV6-5,NA,CASSWGLTGEAETQYF,TGTGCCAGCAGTTGGGGGCTTACAGGTGAGGCGGAGACCCAGTACTTC
TRBJ1-1,TRBD1,TRBV7-2,few,CASRTGANTEAFF,TGTGCCAGCCGCACAGGGGCTAACACTGAAGCTTTCTTT
TRBJ1-1,TRBD1,TRBV6-5,few,CASSTGGVTEAFF,TGTGCCAGCAGCACAGGGGGCGTCACTGAAGCTTTCTTT
TRBJ2-3,NA,TRBV9,few,CASSVVGGSTDTQYF,TGTGCCAGCAGCGTAGTCGGGGGTTCCACAGATACGCAGTATTTT
TRBJ2-5,NA,TRBV5-5,NA,CASSFQGAGQETQYF,TGTGCCAGCAGCTTTCAGGGTGCAGGCCAAGAGACCCAGTACTTC
TRBJ2-7,NA,TRBV29-1,NA,CRGAGSAEQYF,TGCAGGGGGGCAGGGTCCGCCGAGCAGTACTTC
TRBJ1-1,TRBD1,TRBV5-4,few,CASSLERTGGTEAFF,TGTGCCAGCAGCTTGGAGAGGACAGGGGGGACTGAAGCTTTCTTT
TRBJ2-3,TRBD2,TRBV28,NA,CASSWRTSGGLDTQYF,TGTGCCAGCAGTTGGAGGACTAGCGGGGGGTTGGATACGCAGTATTTT
TRBJ1-1,NA,TRBV5-4,NA,CASSLSQIHTEAFF,TGTGCCAGCAGCTTGTCGCAGATCCACACTGAAGCTTTCTTT
TRBJ1-1,NA,TRBV28,NA,CASRLYGVHAEAFF,TGTGCCAGCAGACTTTACGGGGTCCACGCTGAAGCTTTCTTT
TRBJ1-6,NA,TRBV2,NA,CASSVTRQSLHF,TGTGCCAGCAGTGTGACGAGGCAATCCCTCCACTTT
TRBJ2-7,TRBD1,TRBV19,NA,CASSMGISGGREQYF,TGTGCCAGTAGTATGGGGATCTCAGGGGGAAGGGAGCAGTACTTC
TRBJ1-1,TRBD1,TRBV6-1,NA,CAGGGNLNTEAFF,TGTGCCGGAGGGGGCAATCTGAACACTGAAGCTTTCTTT
TRBJ2-3,TRBD2,TRBV5-1,NA,CASRPSGLAGNTQYF,TGCGCCAGCAGGCCTAGCGGACTCGCAGGTAATACGCAGTATTTT
TRBJ1-1,TRBD1,TRBV6-1,NA,CASSPGQALPEAFF,TGTGCCAGCAGTCCGGGACAGGCCTTACCTGAAGCTTTCTTT
TRBJ2-5,NA,TRBV2,NA,CASSGQGPETQYF,TGTGCCAGCAGTGGGCAGGGGCCAGAGACCCAGTACTTC
TRBJ2-3,NA,TRBV11-3,NA,CASSLGEEADTQYF,TGTGCCAGCAGCTTGGGTGAAGAGGCAGATACGCAGTATTTT
TRBJ1-1,NA,TRBV5-5,once,CASSWGVGGTEAFF,TGTGCCAGCAGCTGGGGAGTGGGGGGTACTGAAGCTTTCTTT
TRBJ2-1,TRBD2,TRBV7-7,NA,CASSIGAWGLAGESEQFF,TGTGCTAGCAGCATCGGGGCATGGGGACTAGCGGGGGAGAGTGAGCAGTTCTTC
TRBJ2-1,TRBD2,TRBV7-9,NA,CASSLAPRSGVPNEQFF,TGTGCCAGCAGCTTAGCACCCCGCAGCGGGGTCCCCAATGAGCAGTTCTTC
TRBJ2-3,TRBD2,TRBV6-4,NA,CASSVASGGADTQYF,TGTGCCAGCAGTGTTGCTAGCGGGGGGGCAGATACGCAGTATTTT
TRBJ2-1,NA,TRBV6-5,NA,CASSYRGGGYNEQFF,TGTGCCAGCAGTTACCGGGGAGGGGGCTACAATGAGCAGTTCTTC
TRBJ2-1,TRBD1,TRBV5-1,NA,CASSSRDRGANEQFF,TGCGCCAGCAGCTCCCGGGACAGGGGGGCGAATGAGCAGTTCTTC
TRBJ1-1,NA,TRBV6-5,NA,CASNGVRSGDTEAFF,TGTGCCTCCAATGGGGTGAGGTCCGGGGACACTGAAGCTTTCTTT
TRBJ2-1,NA,TRBV12-5,NA,CASGMGTRVLYNEQFF,TGTGCTAGTGGTATGGGTACCAGGGTCCTCTACAATGAGCAGTTCTTC
TRBJ2-7,TRBD1,TRBV15,NA,CATSRDRGSYEQYF,TGTGCCACCAGCAGGGACAGGGGCTCCTACGAGCAGTACTTC
TRBJ2-7,TRBD1,TRBV2,NA,CASSARDSFSEQYF,TGTGCCAGCAGTGCTCGGGACAGTTTCTCCGAGCAGTACTTC
TRBJ1-2,TRBD1,TRBV9,NA,CASSVTGGNYGYTF,TGTGCCAGCAGCGTTACAGGGGGGAACTATGGCTACACCTTC
TRBJ2-2,TRBD1,TRBV5-1,NA,CASTKQGAANTGELFF,TGCGCCAGCACCAAACAGGGGGCGGCGAACACCGGGGAGCTGTTTTTT
TRBJ2-2,NA,TRBV5-6,NA,CASSLAGQGIRTGELFF,TGTGCCAGCAGCTTGGCTGGGCAGGGTATAAGGACCGGGGAGCTGTTTTTT
TRBJ2-7,NA,TRBV9,few,CASSPPMGVLGLYEQYF,TGTGCCAGCAGCCCACCCATGGGGGTCCTGGGACTCTACGAGCAGTACTTC
TRBJ1-1,NA,TRBV19,NA,CASSIEGASEAFF,TGTGCCAGTAGTATAGAAGGGGCCAGTGAAGCTTTCTTT
TRBJ1-2,NA,TRBV6-5,NA,CASRPTQVDGGYTF,TGTGCCAGCAGACCGACGCAGGTAGATGGCGGCTACACCTTC
TRBJ1-1,NA,TRBV4-2,NA,CASSQDVSGEAFF,TGTGCCAGCAGCCAAGATGTTTCAGGTGAAGCTTTCTTT